Sequencing of this T cell receptor (beta chain) was carried out in a study of long-term antiretroviral therapy in people with HIV. Findings and caveats of the study: Nothing was known about ART adherence, viral resistance or changes in therapy. Once patients were on ART, diversity went higher but still fell short of transplant donor controls.

Investigators performed immunoSEQ version v3.0 at survey level. Produced via immunoSEQ multiplex PCR; TCRdb's table is partial and in-frame only. The sample yields approximately 35,000 clones, nearly 95% seen once. About this clone: Its antigen is undetermined.

The CDR3 has 13 amino acids. Germline assignment: CDR1 SGHKS and CDR2 YYEKEE (reference sequence). Trimming removed 0 bases from V and 5 bases from J, with 6 bases in between. The sequencing used unsorted PBMCs, collected approximately 5 years after starting antiretroviral therapy. This sequence was found in a woman in her forties or fifties with HIV. The rearrangement links TRBV5-5 to TRBJ2-1; D call uncertain. CDR3 nucleotides: TGTGCCAGCAGCTTGGCCGTGGACAATGAGCAGTTCTTC. Its translation: CASSLAVDNEQFF.